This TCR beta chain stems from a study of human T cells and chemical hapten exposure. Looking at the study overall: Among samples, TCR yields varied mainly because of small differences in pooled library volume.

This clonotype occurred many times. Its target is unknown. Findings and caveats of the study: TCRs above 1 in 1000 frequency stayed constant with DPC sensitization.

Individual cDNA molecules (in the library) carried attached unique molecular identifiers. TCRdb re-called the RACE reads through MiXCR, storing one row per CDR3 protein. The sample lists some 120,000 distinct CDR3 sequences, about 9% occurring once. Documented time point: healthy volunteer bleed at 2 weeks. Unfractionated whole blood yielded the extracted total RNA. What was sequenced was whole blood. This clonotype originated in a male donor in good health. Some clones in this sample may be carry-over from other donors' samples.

CDR3 coding DNA: TGCAGTGCGATCACCGGGACTAGCGGGAGAATCGGGGCCAAAAACATTCAGTACTTC. Amino acids: CSAITGTSGRIGAKNIQYF. The J gene is TRBJ2-4, the V gene TRBV20-1; 14 nucleotides match TRBD2. The CDR3 is made up of 19 amino acids. Germline V gives CDR1 DFQATT, CDR2 SNEGSKA (reference sequence). Trimming took 6 bases from V and 1 from J; bases not matched to a gene: 14.